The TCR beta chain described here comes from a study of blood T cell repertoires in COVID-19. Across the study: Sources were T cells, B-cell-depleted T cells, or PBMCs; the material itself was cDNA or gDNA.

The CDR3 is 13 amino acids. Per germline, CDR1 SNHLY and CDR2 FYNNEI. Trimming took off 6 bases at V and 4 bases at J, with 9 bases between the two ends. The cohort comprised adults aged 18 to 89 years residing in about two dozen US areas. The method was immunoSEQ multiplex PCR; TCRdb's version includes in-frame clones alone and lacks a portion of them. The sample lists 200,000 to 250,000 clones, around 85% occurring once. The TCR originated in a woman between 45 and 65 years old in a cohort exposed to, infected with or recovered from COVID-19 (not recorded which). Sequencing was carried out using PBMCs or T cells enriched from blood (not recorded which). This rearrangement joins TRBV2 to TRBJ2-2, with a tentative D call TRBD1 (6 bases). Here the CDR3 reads CASRGTFTGELFF. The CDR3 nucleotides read TGTGCCAGCAGAGGGACATTCACCGGGGAGCTGTTTTTT.